These T cell receptor beta chains were read from a single sample in a study of T cell repertoires in cytomegalovirus infection. TCRdb re-derived calls from the reads in MiXCR, one entry per CDR3 protein. The sample has hundreds of thousands of distinct CDR3 sequences, approximately 24% seen once; the top ten hold 6.5% to 10%. Input material: CD8+ T cells from PBMCs. These receptors were collected from a human donor in good health (CMV status not recorded). Some clones in this sample may be carry-over from other donors' samples. Each CDR3 is given with its conserved first and last residue. Fields, in order: clone size, D gene, J gene, V gene, CDR3 protein, CDR3 DNA. A D gene is named only where the DNA matches it firmly. Clone sizes are given selectively: once, few, many, or a class where the clone is expanded.

>-|-|TRBJ1-6|TRBV15
CVTSRGVGAPLHF
TGTGTCACCAGCAGAGGTGTGGGAGCACCCCTCCACTTT
>-|TRBD2|TRBJ2-3|TRBV2
CARPGLAGLTDTQYF
TGTGCCAGACCTGGACTAGCGGGACTCACAGATACGCAGTATTTT
>few|-|TRBJ1-5|TRBV19
CASSIGWTENQPQHF
TGTGCCAGTAGTATAGGGTGGACAGAAAATCAGCCCCAGCATTTT
>-|TRBD2|TRBJ2-1|TRBV28
CASTVRAGGHVEQFF
TGTGCCAGCACTGTTAGGGCGGGGGGGCACGTTGAGCAGTTCTTC
>-|-|TRBJ2-5|TRBV28
CASRFRRYQETQYF
TGTGCCAGCAGGTTCAGAAGATACCAAGAGACCCAGTACTTC
>-|-|TRBJ2-5|TRBV28
CASSLFQGWEETQYF
TGTGCCAGCAGTTTATTCCAGGGGTGGGAAGAGACCCAGTACTTC
>few|-|TRBJ2-2|TRBV6-2/TRBV6-3
CASSPQPKTVGELFF
TGTGCCAGCAGCCCACAACCTAAGACGGTCGGGGAGCTGTTTTTT
>many|TRBD1|TRBJ1-5|TRBV7-8
CASSLLGWDSKSNQPQHF
TGTGCCAGCAGCTTATTAGGGTGGGACAGTAAAAGCAATCAGCCCCAGCATTTT
>many|-|TRBJ2-1|TRBV12-3/TRBV12-4
CASRRSYNEQFF
TGTGCCAGCAGGCGATCCTACAATGAGCAGTTCTTC
>few|TRBD2|TRBJ2-1|TRBV20-1
CSARGGGIGYEQFF
TGCAGTGCTAGAGGCGGGGGGATAGGCTATGAGCAGTTCTTC
>few|-|TRBJ2-5|TRBV29-1
CSVLGETQYF
TGCAGCGTTCTGGGGGAGACCCAGTACTTC
>few|-|TRBJ2-1|TRBV7-4
CASSLVLRGEQFF
TGTGCCAGCAGCTTAGTCCTCCGTGGTGAGCAGTTCTTC
>-|-|TRBJ2-5|TRBV2
CASPLQGGGQETQYF
TGTGCCAGCCCCCTTCAGGGAGGAGGGCAAGAGACCCAGTACTTC
>-|-|TRBJ1-4|TRBV15
CATSTGGKLFF
TGTGCCACCAGCACCGGCGGAAAACTGTTTTTT
>once|-|TRBJ1-1|TRBV20-1
CSARDRLMGTEAFF
TGCAGTGCTAGAGATCGGCTGATGGGGACTGAAGCTTTCTTT
>few|-|TRBJ1-5|TRBV28
CASSLGGHRMGGNQPQHF
TGTGCCAGCAGTTTAGGCGGGCATCGGATGGGTGGCAATCAGCCCCAGCATTTT
>-|TRBD2|TRBJ2-1|TRBV6-2/TRBV6-3
CASSAGGAEQFF
TGTGCCAGCAGTGCGGGGGGGGCTGAGCAGTTCTTC
>few|-|TRBJ2-3|TRBV6-5
CASSYRGASVTDTQYF
TGTGCCAGCAGTTACCGCGGGGCTAGCGTCACAGATACGCAGTATTTT
>many|-|TRBJ2-6|TRBV7-9
CASSPRGGTGANVLTF
TGTGCCAGCAGCCCAAGAGGGGGTACTGGGGCCAACGTCCTGACTTTC
>-|-|TRBJ2-6|TRBV9
CASSDFRGIASLNHLSGANVLTF
TGTGCCAGCAGCGATTTCCGTGGAATAGCCAGCTTAAATCACCTGTCTGGGGCCAACGTCCTGACTTTC
>-|-|TRBJ1-2|TRBV6-2/TRBV6-3
CASSYWDSGYGYTF
TGTGCCAGCAGCTACTGGGACTCGGGCTATGGCTACACCTTC
>-|-|TRBJ2-2|TRBV4-3
CASSPEPGAFTGELFF
TGCGCCAGCAGCCCGGAGCCAGGGGCGTTCACCGGGGAGCTGTTTTTT
>few|-|TRBJ2-3|TRBV11-2
CASTLRDTQYF
TGTGCCAGCACCTTGAGAGATACGCAGTATTTT
>many|-|TRBJ2-5|TRBV7-2
CASSLLGGSGETQYF
TGTGCCAGCAGCTTACTCGGGGGTAGTGGGGAGACCCAGTACTTC
>-|-|TRBJ2-5|TRBV10-3
CAISDIGPAWETQYF
TGTGCCATCAGTGATATCGGCCCTGCATGGGAGACCCAGTACTTC
>many|-|TRBJ1-6|TRBV7-9
CASSSDRSPLHF
TGTGCCAGCAGCTCGGACCGTTCACCCCTCCACTTT
>many|-|TRBJ2-5|TRBV6-1
CASSEIVGVRAQYF
TGTGCCAGCAGTGAAATCGTCGGGGTACGAGCCCAGTACTTC